A selection of T cell receptor beta chains follows, all from one sample in a study of blood T cell repertoires in COVID-19. Using immunoSEQ multiplex PCR, the repertoire was profiled, and TCRdb retains in-frame clones only, with some absent. The sample holds approximately 280,000 clones, around 88% seen once. Sequences were obtained from peripheral blood. The origin of the receptors is a man aged 40-55 years with acute or convalescent COVID-19. Each CDR3 is given with its conserved first and last residue. A D gene is named only where the DNA matches it firmly. Clone size, where shown, is once, few, many, or a class for clones that have expanded.

TRBV2	13	.	TRBD1	TRBJ1-2	TGTGCCAGTAGATATCGACAGGGGAATGGCTACACCTTC	CASRYRQGNGYTF
TRBV7-6	15	once	.	TRBJ1-3	TGTGCCAGCAGCCTCTCCGGGACATCCGGAAACACCATATATTTT	CASSLSGTSGNTIYF
TRBV6-2/TRBV6-3	13	.	.	TRBJ1-5	TGTGCCAGCAGTACTACCCTCAATCAGCCCCAGCATTTT	CASSTTLNQPQHF
TRBV6-5	14	.	TRBD1	TRBJ2-7	TGTGCCAGCAGTCGGACAGGGAGTTCCTACGAGCAGTACTTC	CASSRTGSSYEQYF
TRBV27	15	.	TRBD2	TRBJ2-3	TGTGCCAGCAGTCGTAAAGCGGGGGGGCAAGATACGCAGTATTTT	CASSRKAGGQDTQYF
TRBV4-2	17	.	TRBD2	TRBJ2-7	TGTGCCAGCAGCCGTTTTATTAGCGGGGGGGCCCCCTACGAGCAGTACTTC	CASSRFISGGAPYEQYF
TRBV6-5	14	once	.	TRBJ1-1	TGTGCCAGCAGTCGAGTAGGGGGGGACACTGAAGCTTTCTTT	CASSRVGGDTEAFF
TRBV28	13	.	.	TRBJ1-2	TGTGCCAGCAGTTTAGGGCAGACGCGTGGCTACACCTTC	CASSLGQTRGYTF
TRBV12-5	13	.	.	TRBJ1-2	TGTGCTAGTGCGCCAGACTCCAACTATGGCTACACCTTC	CASAPDSNYGYTF
TRBV24-1	16	.	TRBD2	TRBJ2-1	TGTGCCACCAGTGACCAGACTAGCGGGGTGAGTAATGAGCAGTTCTTC	CATSDQTSGVSNEQFF
TRBV2	14	.	.	TRBJ1-3	TGTGCCAGCACCGAACAGGGATCTGGAAACACCATATATTTT	CASTEQGSGNTIYF
TRBV6-5	14	.	TRBD2	TRBJ2-3	TGTGCCAGCAGGGTAGCGGGGGACACAGATACGCAGTATTTT	CASRVAGDTDTQYF
TRBV6-6	15	once	TRBD2	TRBJ2-2	TGTGCCAGCAGTACCTCGGGGGGGGGCACCGGGGAGCTGTTTTTT	CASSTSGGGTGELFF
TRBV30	17	.	.	TRBJ1-2	TGTGCCTGGAGTGTACGGGGGGTATTGAGGCGCAACTATGGCTACACCTTC	CAWSVRGVLRRNYGYTF
TRBV25-1	12	.	.	TRBJ1-2	TGTGCCAGCAGTGAATATCCCGGGAGCTACACCTTC	CASSEYPGSYTF
TRBV5-1	15	.	.	TRBJ2-3	TGCGCCAGCGGCCCGCTAGCGTCGACAGGGAATACGCAGTATTTT	CASGPLASTGNTQYF
TRBV5-1	16	.	.	TRBJ2-2	TGCGCCAGCAGTGCCTCCAGGGGTCCGAATACCGGGGAGCTGTTTTTT	CASSASRGPNTGELFF
TRBV9	15	.	TRBD2	TRBJ2-1	TGTGCCAGCAGCGTTGGACTAGCGGCTTACAATGAGCAGTTCTTC	CASSVGLAAYNEQFF
TRBV10-2	16	.	TRBD2	TRBJ2-3	TGCGCCAGCAGTGAGGCTAGCGGGGGGAGCACAGATACGCAGTATTTT	CASSEASGGSTDTQYF
TRBV5-5	16	.	.	TRBJ1-4	TGTGCCAGCAGCCTTCGGTTGGGGCCAACTAATGAAAAACTGTTTTTT	CASSLRLGPTNEKLFF
TRBV19	15	.	TRBD1	TRBJ1-6	TGTGCCAGTAGTATAAAAGGGACAGTTGATTCACCCCTCCACTTT	CASSIKGTVDSPLHF
TRBV30	16	.	.	TRBJ1-6	TGTGCCTGGAGTGTATGGGGCAGAGTTTATAATTCACCCCTCCACTTT	CAWSVWGRVYNSPLHF
TRBV6-1	13	.	TRBD1	TRBJ1-2	TGTGCCAGCAGTGAAAGGGACAGGGATGGCTACACCTTC	CASSERDRDGYTF
TRBV18	15	.	TRBD2	TRBJ2-1	TGTGCCAGCTCGTTGGGACTAGCGGGGTTGAATGAGCAGTTCTTC	CASSLGLAGLNEQFF
TRBV7-2	16	.	.	TRBJ1-2	TGTGCCAGCATCACAGCTTCCTCAGGGTGGGGCTATGGCTACACCTTC	CASITASSGWGYGYTF
TRBV27	15	.	TRBD1	TRBJ2-7	TGTGCCAGCAGTGGGTCGAGGACAGGGAAGGACGAGCAGTACTTC	CASSGSRTGKDEQYF
TRBV19	11	few	.	TRBJ1-1	TGTGCCAGTAGCACTAACACTGAAGCTTTCTTT	CASSTNTEAFF
TRBV3-1/TRBV3-2	12	.	TRBD1	TRBJ2-3	TGTGCCAGCAGCCAAGACGGGCAGGGGGTTCTATTT	CASSQDGQGVLF